This T cell receptor beta chain was profiled in a study of tumor-infiltrating lymphocytes in primary liver carcinoma. Study overall: Samples gave roughly 3.5 to 7.5 million productive TCRbeta reads, similar across tissue types.

Notes on the study in general: Tumors significantly exceeded blood in top-250-clone fraction (p = 0.039). Tumor-adjacent and tumor-blood pairs shared less of their repertoires than tumor region pairs shared.

RNA was extracted from whole blood without cell sorting, alongside germline DNA. TCR beta cDNA was made from 450 to 600 ng total RNA with a constant-region primer. Generation of the TCR beta libraries relied on three nested multiplex PCR rounds using slightly modified ARM-PCR. Each of the first two PCR rounds ran approximately 9 cycles with TRBV1-TRBV30 forward and C-beta reverse primers. TCRdb reprocessed the multiplex PCR reads with MiXCR, giving one entry per CDR3 protein. The sample has 200,000 or so distinct CDR3 sequences, about two thirds seen once. Turning to this clonotype: Antigen unknown. This clone may be a read error of a much larger clone one base away.

The CDR3 loop spans 15 amino acids. The V gene's germline CDR1 is MNHEY and CDR2 SVGEGT. This clonotype originated in an older woman with primary liver carcinoma and hepatitis B virus infection. The chain uses TRBV6-2 or TRBV6-3 and TRBJ2-7; 11 bases line up with TRBD2. Sequencing input: peripheral blood. For the CDR3, the DNA is TGTGCCAGCAGGGACGGGACTAGCGGCCCCTACGAGCGGTACTTC. Translated, it gives CASRDGTSGPYERYF.